This T cell receptor (beta chain) was observed in a study of cytomegalovirus exposure and HLA in healthy donors. Study-wide results and limits: The classifier, whose performance was assessed in both the original and validation cohorts, reportedly diagnosed cytomegalovirus status with high specificity and sensitivity. Only CMV serostatus was available as immune exposure information.

In regard to this clone: Antigen unknown.

Germline CDR1 is SGHTA and CDR2 is FQGTGA. The CDR3 runs 16 residues. The ends lost 2 bases at V and 7 bases at J; junction bases unmatched: 9. A multiplex PCR was run with 60 Vbeta primers and 13 Jbeta primers. The method was immunoSEQ multiplex PCR; TCRdb's version includes in-frame clones alone and lacks a portion of them. The table lists roughly 110,000 clones, 77% of them singletons. V and J are TRBV7-3 and TRBJ1-2, with TRBD1 identical over 11 bases. The sample consisted of PBMCs. The TCR sequence derives from a male donor in good health and CMV-seronegative. In DNA form, the CDR3 reads TGTGCCAGCAGCTTAGAAGGACAGGGGGCTAGGAGTGGCTACACCTTC. Translation: CASSLEGQGARSGYTF.